A selection of T cell receptor beta chains follows, all from one sample in a study of cytomegalovirus exposure and HLA in healthy donors. The protocol was immunoSEQ multiplex PCR, while the TCRdb copy is restricted to in-frame clones and leaves out a portion. Of 140,000 or so clones listed, 80% are singletons. The sequenced sample consisted of PBMCs. The receptors come from a female donor in good health and CMV-seronegative. CDR3s include the opening cysteine and the closing phenylalanine or tryptophan. D genes are given only for firm matches. Not every row has a clone size; where given, it reads once, few, many or a size class.

TRBJ1-1	NA	TRBV2	NA	TGTGCCAGCATGTGGACTCTCCACACTGAAGCTTTCTTT	CASMWTLHTEAFF
TRBJ2-1	NA	TRBV7-9	NA	TGTGCCAGCAGCTTAGAACTCCCCCCGTACTTCAATGAGCAGTTCTTC	CASSLELPPYFNEQFF
TRBJ1-1	NA	TRBV7-9	NA	TGTGCCAGCAGCTTCGTAATGAACACTGAAGCTTTCTTT	CASSFVMNTEAFF
TRBJ2-7	few	TRBV6-1	NA	TGTGCCAGCAGTGAATGGCTAGCGCCTTCCTACGAGCAGTACTTC	CASSEWLAPSYEQYF
TRBJ2-2	NA	TRBV4-2	TRBD2	TGTGCCAGCAGCCAAGATTGGCGGGAGAACCGGGCCGGGGAGCTGTTTTTT	CASSQDWRENRAGELFF
TRBJ1-2	NA	TRBV7-9	NA	TGTGCCAGCAGCTTAGTAGTAGGGGGGGCGAACCGCTACACCTTC	CASSLVVGGANRYTF
TRBJ2-7	few	TRBV25-1	NA	TGTGCCAGCAGTGAATCCAGGGTCCACGAGCAGTACTTC	CASSESRVHEQYF
TRBJ2-7	NA	TRBV15	TRBD1	TGTGCCACCAGCAGAGGAAGGGGGCCCACCTACGAGCAGTACTTC	CATSRGRGPTYEQYF
TRBJ2-2	NA	TRBV13	NA	TGTGCCAGCAGCTTCTATAGCGGATCGAACACCGGGGAGCTGTTTTTT	CASSFYSGSNTGELFF
TRBJ1-1	once	TRBV15	TRBD1	TGTGCCACCAGCAGCCGGACAGGGACTGAAGCTTTCTTT	CATSSRTGTEAFF
TRBJ2-3	few	TRBV6-4	TRBD2	TGTGCCAGCAGTGCGCGGGAGGGCAGCACAGATACGCAGTATTTT	CASSAREGSTDTQYF
TRBJ2-7	NA	TRBV6-1	NA	TGTGCCAGCAGTGATACGACAAGATCCTACGAGCAGTACTTC	CASSDTTRSYEQYF
TRBJ2-1	NA	TRBV4-2	TRBD2	TGTGCCAGCAGCCAAGATTGGCCGGCGGGAGCGGGTAATGAGCAGTTCTTC	CASSQDWPAGAGNEQFF
TRBJ2-7	NA	TRBV27	NA	TGTGCCAGCAGTTTCGGGGATGGGGTTTTCGAGCAGTACTTC	CASSFGDGVFEQYF
TRBJ2-3	NA	TRBV28	NA	TGTGCCAGCAGTGCCCCCTGGTGGCCCGGCACAGATACGCAGTATTTT	CASSAPWWPGTDTQYF
TRBJ2-1	NA	TRBV29-1	TRBD2	TGCAGCGTTGATGGTCTAGCGGAACGCGGCAACAATGAGCAGTTCTTC	CSVDGLAERGNNEQFF
TRBJ2-3	NA	TRBV6-5	NA	TGTGCCAGCAGTTCCTTCCAGATGGGGGGAACGCAGTATTTT	CASSSFQMGGTQYF
TRBJ1-2	NA	TRBV4-1	TRBD1	TGCGCCAGCAGCCAAGAGGGACAGGGGACCTATGGCTACACCTTC	CASSQEGQGTYGYTF
TRBJ1-5	NA	TRBV6-1	TRBD1	TGTGCCAGCAGTGATTCGGACAGGGGGCAACGCAATCAGCCCCAGCATTTT	CASSDSDRGQRNQPQHF
TRBJ2-5	NA	TRBV19	NA	TGTGCCAGTAGTATATTAGAAAAGGAGACCCAGTACTTC	CASSILEKETQYF
TRBJ1-2	NA	TRBV30	NA	TGTGCCTGGAGTGTACGGTCAACAGGGACCCGTGGCTACACCTTC	CAWSVRSTGTRGYTF
TRBJ2-1	NA	TRBV19	TRBD1	TGTGCCAGTAGTATAGGGAAGGGGGCGGATGAGTTCTTC	CASSIGKGADEFF
TRBJ2-3	few	TRBV5-1	TRBD1	TGCGCCAGCAGCTACCGGGACAGCTACACAGATACGCAGTATTTT	CASSYRDSYTDTQYF
TRBJ2-1	NA	TRBV5-4	TRBD2	TGTGCCAGCAGTTCCGGGACTAAACCTTCCAATGAGCAGTTCTTC	CASSSGTKPSNEQFF
TRBJ2-3	NA	TRBV30	TRBD2	TGTGCCGGAGGACTAGCGGGAGCATTGAGCACAGATACGCAGTATTTT	CAGGLAGALSTDTQYF
TRBJ2-2	NA	TRBV28	NA	TGTGCCAGCAGTCTTAGTGCGGGGAACACCGGGGAGCTGTTTTTT	CASSLSAGNTGELFF
TRBJ2-7	NA	TRBV10-2	NA	TGCGCCAGCAGTGAGCCGGCAGGGATACACGAGCAGTACTTC	CASSEPAGIHEQYF
TRBJ2-1	NA	TRBV5-4	NA	TGTGCCAGCAGCTTGGTCGGTGAGCAGTTCTTC	CASSLVGEQFF
TRBJ1-5	NA	TRBV21-1	NA	TGTGCCAGCAGCAAAAGGGGGACAGGGGGCAATCAGCCCCAGCATTTT	CASSKRGTGGNQPQHF
TRBJ2-3	few	TRBV9	NA	TGTGCCAGCAGCGTAGAGGTAGCGGCAACCACAGATACGCAGTATTTT	CASSVEVAATTDTQYF
TRBJ2-5	once	TRBV4-2	TRBD2	TGTGCCAGCAGCCAAGGAGCGGGAGAAGAGACCCAGTACTTC	CASSQGAGEETQYF
TRBJ1-2	NA	TRBV11-2	TRBD1	TGTGCCAGCAGCCTAGGGACAGACTATGGCTACACCTTC	CASSLGTDYGYTF
TRBJ2-2	once	TRBV5-4	TRBD2	TGTGCCAGCAGTGGGACTAGCGGGAGGGCCGGAACCGGGGAGCTGTTTTTT	CASSGTSGRAGTGELFF
TRBJ2-5	NA	TRBV30	NA	TGTGCCTGGAGTAATGTCTTGGGAGAAGGAGAGACCCAGTACTTC	CAWSNVLGEGETQYF
TRBJ1-5	NA	TRBV27	TRBD1	TGTGCCAGCAGTGGAACCGGGACAGGGGAGCAGCCCCAGCATTTT	CASSGTGTGEQPQHF
TRBJ1-1	NA	TRBV6-5	NA	TGTGCCAGCAGTTACGGGCAGAACACTGAAGCTTTCTTT	CASSYGQNTEAFF
TRBJ2-2	NA	TRBV28	NA	TGTGCCAGCGGTAGCCTGGGAGCCTACACCGGGGAGCTGTTTTTT	CASGSLGAYTGELFF
TRBJ2-1	NA	TRBV19	TRBD2	TGTGCCAGTAGTATACGGCTAGCGGGAACTGAGCAGTTCTTC	CASSIRLAGTEQFF